This TCR beta chain was sequenced in a study of blood T cell repertoires in COVID-19. Study summary: Acute-phase and convalescent COVID-19 samples originated in the United States, Italy and Spain. The analysed material was cDNA or gDNA that came from T cells, B-cell-depleted T cells, or PBMCs.

Germline-derived CDR1 and CDR2 are SGHTA and FQGNSA. The CDR3 is 14 residues long. Deletions cut 7 bases from V and 13 bases from J, with 25 bases between. In the original workflow: By means of reference gene primer amplification, nucleated cell counts were estimated. TCRdb's copy holds only in-frame clones and misses some; the assay was immunoSEQ multiplex PCR. D and trimming come from the DNA, and the V and J calls and clone size come from that table. The sample comprises around 88,000 clones, 80% of which are singletons, and 8% to 9% rests with the top ten. Sequenced input: peripheral blood. The TCR sequence derives from a man aged 45-65 years who had recovered from COVID-19. This chain joins TRBV7-2 and TRBJ1-2; perhaps TRBD1 as D (6 bases). CDR3 sequence (DNA): TGTGCCAGCAAAAACTCGATCCAGGGGATTTCAGCCACCTTC. This gives the protein CASKNSIQGISATF.